A single sample gave rise to the 26 T cell receptor beta chains below, sequenced in a study of cytomegalovirus exposure and HLA in healthy donors. Researchers ran the PCR with 60 Vbeta and 13 Jbeta primers. TCRdb's table, derived via immunoSEQ multiplex PCR, lists solely in-frame clones and lacks some. Of some 180,000 clones in the sample, more than 70% are singletons; the top ten hold under 1.5%. Sequenced: PBMCs. The receptors here all came from a girl aged 10-17 years in good health and CMV-seropositive.

The J gene is TRBJ1-1, the V gene TRBV7-6; D is unclear. V lost 5 bases to trimming and J lost 4 bases, with 20 bases between them. The CDR3 is 16 amino acids. The germline gives CDR1 SGHVS, CDR2 FNYEAQ. In DNA, the CDR3 is TGTGCCAGCAGCCCATCGTCCCGGGGTCACACCACTGAAGCTTTCTTT. It translates to CASSPSSRGHTTEAFF.

This chain connects TRBV12-5 to TRBJ1-2, with 7 bases identical to TRBD1. Germline trimming cut 1 base from V and 4 bases from J; bases unmatched to any gene: 27. Germline V lookup: CDR1 LGHNT, CDR2 FRNRAP. CDR3 length: 22 residues. Here the CDR3 DNA reads TGTGCTAGTGGTTTGGCAGCCTCATCACGCAGGGACAGCAGCACCAACCTCTATGGCTACACCTTC. Encoded protein: CASGLAASSRRDSSTNLYGYTF.

This clone appeared a single time. Here the CDR3 reads CASTSRDGGSYNEQFF. The CDR3 nucleotides read TGTGCCAGCACCTCTAGGGACGGGGGCTCCTACAATGAGCAGTTCTTC. The chain employs TRBV6-6 and TRBJ2-1; D may be TRBD2 (6 bases). This CDR3 region has 16 residues. The V end lost 7 bases, the J end lost 0 bases, and 16 bases lay between the germline ends. The germline gives CDR1 MNHNY, CDR2 SVGAGI (reference sequence).

This clone was seen a handful of times. The chain is built from TRBV11-1 and TRBJ2-5, with 8 bases that match TRBD2. The J segment lost 5 bases and the V segment lost 5 bases, leaving 13 bases of the junction unmatched. Germline assignment: CDR1 SGHAT and CDR2 FQDESV (reference sequence). The CDR3 consists of 16 residues. The CDR3 region is CASSQPPGLGRETQYF. The CDR3 DNA sequence: TGTGCCAGCAGCCAACCTCCGGGACTAGGGCGGGAGACCCAGTACTTC. The variable domain in full, completed from reference TRBV11-1 and TRBJ2-5, reads EAEVAQSPRYKITEKSQAVAFWCDPISGHATLYWYRQILGQGPELLVQFQDESVVDDSQLPKDRFSAERLKGVDSTLKIQPAELGDSAMYLCASSQPPGLGRETQYFGPGTRLLVL.

V is TRBV4-1 and J is TRBJ2-2, with 9 bases fitting TRBD2. The CDR3 has 17 amino acids. Germline lookup yields CDR1 MGHRA and CDR2 YSYEKL. The trim removed 0 bases at V and 7 bases at J, leaving 9 bases unmatched. The CDR3 spells CASSQDQLAGTDGELFF. CDR3 bases: TGCGCCAGCAGCCAAGATCAACTAGCGGGTACGGACGGGGAGCTGTTTTTT.

J is TRBJ1-2 and V is TRBV2; 12 nucleotides line up with TRBD1. The CDR3 loop spans 15 amino acids. With 6 bases clipped from V and 3 bases from J, the junction kept 5 bases outside the gene matches. Per the germline V gene, CDR1 is SNHLY and CDR2 is FYNNEI. CDR3: CASSQGTGGHYGYTF. DNA of the CDR3: TGTGCCAGCAGCCAGGGGACAGGGGGCCACTATGGCTACACCTTC.

The DNA of the CDR3 is TGTGCCAGCATCTCCAGACTAGCGGGCTCCTACGAGCAGTACTTC. Translation: CASISRLAGSYEQYF. The V gene is TRBV6-6, the J gene TRBJ2-7, with 10 bases that match TRBD2. There are 15 residues in the CDR3. V was pared by 7 bases and J by 0 bases, with 6 bases of the junction left unmatched. Germline V gene sequence: CDR1 MNHNY, CDR2 SVGAGI (reference sequence).

The chain has TRBV28 and TRBJ2-3, with unresolved D. Germline CDR1 and CDR2: MDHEN and SYDVKM. This CDR3 is built from 15 residues. The germline V and J ends were trimmed by 6 bases and 5 bases, with 18 bases remaining between them. Here the CDR3 reads CASSPLERRLDTQYF. CDR3 nucleotides: TGTGCCAGCAGCCCCCTCGAAAGAAGACTAGATACGCAGTATTTT.

This chain links TRBV30 with TRBJ2-3; 7 nucleotides line up with TRBD1. This CDR3 is 15 amino acids long. Germline V gives CDR1 GTSNPN, CDR2 SVGIG (reference sequence). With 1 base clipped from V and 0 bases from J, the junction kept 4 bases outside the gene matches. This CDR3 reads CAWSANRGSTDTQYF. CDR3 in DNA: TGTGCCTGGAGTGCAAACAGGGGTAGCACAGATACGCAGTATTTT.

The chain couples TRBV5-1 to TRBJ2-7; 11 positions match TRBD2. Looked up from germline, CDR1 is SGHRS and CDR2 is YFSETQ. This CDR3 is 17 amino acids long. Trimming took 4 bases from V and 0 from J; bases not matched to a gene: 9. CDR3 DNA: TGCGCCAGCAGCGGCGGGACTAGCGGACCTAGCTCCTACGAGCAGTACTTC. Protein: CASSGGTSGPSSYEQYF.

This clone was recorded only once. J is TRBJ2-5 and V is TRBV28; D perhaps matches TRBD2 (5 bases). Trimming removed 6 bases from V and 0 bases from J, with 11 bases in between. Germline-derived CDR1 and CDR2 are MDHEN and SYDVKM. CDR3 length equals 14 residues. CDR3 nucleotide sequence: TGTGCCAGCAGACCCTCTAGCAACCAAGAGACCCAGTACTTC. Translated: CASRPSSNQETQYF. The whole variable domain, filled in from reference TRBV28 and TRBJ2-5, reads DVKVTQSSRYLVKRTGEKVFLECVQDMDHENMFWYRQDPGLGLRLIYFSYDVKMKEKGDIPEGYSVSREKKERFSLILESASTNQTSMYLCASRPSSNQETQYFGPGTRLLVL.

J is TRBJ2-7 and V is TRBV27; perhaps TRBD2 as D (5 bases). CDR1 and CDR2 (germline): MNHEY, SMNVEV (reference sequence). The CDR3 runs to 17 residues. The V and J ends lost 5 bases and 0 bases respectively, with 20 bases between them. The CDR3 protein is CASSLRPPSGTSYEQYF. CDR3 in DNA: TGTGCCAGCAGTCTCCGGCCCCCCTCGGGAACCTCCTACGAGCAGTACTTC.

The chain uses TRBV19 and TRBJ2-1; TRBD2 matches 10 bases. The CDR3 length is 21 residues. V trimming: 1 base; J trimming: 0 bases; junction bases outside the gene matches: 15. Germline-derived CDR1 and CDR2 are LNHDA and SQIVND (reference sequence). CDR3 in amino acids: CASSIGPWVAGGRSSYNEQFF. The CDR3 DNA reads TGTGCCAGTAGTATAGGGCCCTGGGTAGCGGGAGGCAGGAGCTCCTACAATGAGCAGTTCTTC.

CDR3 amino acids: CASSRQGASGRTTDTQYF. CDR3 coding DNA: TGCGCCAGCAGCCGCCAGGGGGCTAGCGGGAGAACCACAGATACGCAGTATTTT. V gene TRBV4-3 combines with J gene TRBJ2-3; 10 bases are a match to TRBD2. Losses at the gene ends were 4 bases for V and 2 bases for J; bases not matched to a gene: 12. Germline CDR1 is LGHNA and CDR2 is YSLEER. The CDR3 has 18 amino acids.

The rearrangement links TRBV5-1 to TRBJ2-6; D ambiguous. The CDR3 loop spans 16 amino acids. Germline loops: CDR1 SGHRS, CDR2 YFSETQ. With 3 bases removed from V and 0 bases from J, the gap between germline ends came to 10 bases. CDR3 DNA sequence: TGCGCCAGCAGCTCCGAGTCCCTCTCTGGGGCCAACGTCCTGACTTTC. Protein sequence: CASSSESLSGANVLTF.

The chain has TRBV29-1 and TRBJ2-5; TRBD2 matches at 13 bases. The CDR3 is made up of 14 amino acids. The ends lost 7 bases at V and 5 bases at J; junction bases unmatched: 7. Per germline, CDR1 SQVTM and CDR2 ANQGSEA. CDR3 region: CSGGLAGVGETQYF. The CDR3 DNA is TGCAGCGGCGGACTAGCGGGAGTGGGTGAGACCCAGTACTTC.

This clone was counted once. This sequence joins TRBV7-9 and TRBJ2-1, with TRBD1 matching 10 bases. The germline CDR1 and CDR2 sequences are SEHNR and FQNEAQ (reference sequence). The CDR3 contains 17 residues. Unmatched junction bases numbered 15, after V lost 6 bases and J lost 7 bases. The CDR3 bases are TGTGCCAGCAGACAAAGGGGAGGGACAGGGGTGGATAATGAGCAGTTCTTC. Translation gives CASRQRGGTGVDNEQFF.

This chain connects TRBV5-1 to TRBJ1-2, with 9 bases lining up with TRBD1. Germline assignment: CDR1 SGHRS and CDR2 YFSETQ. V was pared by 0 bases and J by 0 bases, with 3 bases of the junction left unmatched. This CDR3 contains 16 residues. CDR3 sequence reads: CASSLGGQGTNYGYTF. For the CDR3, the DNA is TGCGCCAGCAGCTTGGGTGGACAGGGGACTAACTATGGCTACACCTTC.

J is TRBJ2-7 and V is TRBV19, with a weak D call TRBD2 (6 bases). The CDR3 is 13 amino acids. V dropped 5 bases and J dropped 3 bases, with 11 bases sitting between them. CDR1 is LNHDA, CDR2 SQIVND, per germline (reference sequence). The DNA of the CDR3 is TGTGCCAGTAGTTTTCGGGGGTTCTACGAGCAGTACTTC. This encodes CASSFRGFYEQYF.

V and J are TRBV2 and TRBJ2-1; TRBD2 matches at 16 bases. The V segment lost 2 bases and the J segment 14 bases; nucleotides outside the gene matches: 9. The CDR3 covers 16 residues. In germline, CDR1 is SNHLY, CDR2 FYNNEI. CDR3 sequence (DNA): TGTGCCAGCAGTGAAATAGGGGGACTAGCGGGAGGGCCTGAGTTCTTC. This encodes CASSEIGGLAGGPEFF.

V and J are TRBV5-1 and TRBJ2-7; 9 bases are shared with TRBD2. V was clipped by 4 bases and J by 0 bases; unmatched bases: 5. CDR1 is SGHRS and CDR2 is YFSETQ in the germline V gene. The length of the CDR3 is 15 residues. CDR3: CASSQSGGSSYEQYF. For the CDR3, the DNA is TGCGCCAGCAGCCAAAGCGGGGGGAGCTCCTACGAGCAGTACTTC.

The chain couples TRBV7-9 to TRBJ2-7; possibly TRBD2 for D (5 bases). The CDR3 spans 14 residues. Trimming removed 6 bases from V and 0 bases from J, with 12 bases in between. Germline CDR1 is SEHNR and CDR2 is FQNEAQ (reference sequence). This CDR3 reads CASRWERHSYEQYF. The CDR3 bases are TGTGCCAGCAGGTGGGAGCGGCACTCCTACGAGCAGTACTTC.

The chain is built from TRBV7-9 and TRBJ2-3; TRBD2 aligns across 14 bases. CDR1 is SEHNR, CDR2 FQNEAQ, per germline (reference sequence). The CDR3 has 16 amino acids. V shed 4 bases, J shed 2 bases, and the junction held 2 bases outside the gene matches. The CDR3 nucleotides are TGTGCCAGCAGCTGGACTAGCGGGAGGATCACAGATACGCAGTATTTT. It yields the protein CASSWTSGRITDTQYF. Filled out from reference TRBV7-9 and TRBJ2-3, the complete variable domain reads DTGVSQNPRHKITKRGQNVTFRCDPISEHNRLYWYRQTLGQGPEFLTYFQNEAQLEKSRLLSDRFSAERPKGSFSTLEIQRTEQGDSAMYLCASSWTSGRITDTQYFGPGTRLTVL.

This clone was seen a single time. The J gene is TRBJ1-1, the V gene TRBV19, with a weak D call TRBD1 (5 bases). The CDR3 consists of 17 residues. The germline gives CDR1 LNHDA, CDR2 SQIVND (reference sequence). Trimming pared 7 bases from V and 0 bases from J, leaving 21 bases between. The CDR3: CASTDSWNPLMNTEAFF. CDR3 sequence (DNA): TGTGCCAGTACTGACAGTTGGAATCCTTTGATGAACACTGAAGCTTTCTTT.

The chain combines TRBV6-1 with TRBJ1-4, with D possibly TRBD1 on 5 matching bases. The length of the CDR3 is 13 residues. Germline V gene data show CDR1 as MNHNS and CDR2 as SASEGT. The V gene lost 9 bases and the J gene lost 8 bases, with 16 bases spanning the gap. The CDR3 reads CASQTDLGEKLFF. As DNA, the CDR3 is TGTGCCAGTCAGACAGACCTAGGGGAAAAACTGTTTTTT.

This clone was counted once. V gene TRBV4-1 combines with J gene TRBJ2-5; 8 nucleotides agree with TRBD1. Trimming cost V 2 bases and J 5 bases; bases outside gene matches: 7. CDR3 length: 15 residues. CDR1 MGHRA and CDR2 YSYEKL come from the germline V gene. The CDR3 loop is CASSQQDRAGETQYF. CDR3 DNA sequence: TGCGCCAGCAGCCAACAGGACAGGGCAGGGGAGACCCAGTACTTC.